This entry lists 23 T cell receptor beta chains sequenced from one sample in a study of radiotherapy plus CTLA-4 blockade in lung cancer. The method was immunoSEQ multiplex PCR; TCRdb's version includes in-frame clones alone and lacks a portion of them. In the table there are 56,000 or so clones, 70% to 85% of which are singletons. Specimen: peripheral blood, collected from a patient treated with radiotherapy plus ipilimumab. The receptor set was obtained from a human donor with non-small cell lung cancer who had a partial response to radiotherapy plus ipilimumab.

The J gene is TRBJ2-4, the V gene TRBV4-1; 8 bases line up with TRBD2. The CDR3 runs to 12 residues. V trimming: 1 base; J trimming: 13 bases; junction bases outside the gene matches: 3. Germline CDR1 reads MGHRA; CDR2 reads YSYEKL. The CDR3, as DNA: TGCGCCAGCAGCCAAGGTTCTAGCGGGCAGTACTTC. Its protein product is CASSQGSSGQYF.

The chain joins TRBV29-1 to TRBJ2-3, with D possibly being TRBD2 (5 bases). V dropped 3 bases and J dropped 1 base, with 17 bases sitting between them. The CDR3 is 16 amino acids. Germline V gene data show CDR1 as SQVTM and CDR2 as ANQGSEA. CDR3 in amino acids: CSVDSVEGTGTDTQYF. The CDR3 region has the DNA TGCAGCGTTGATTCGGTAGAGGGCACTGGCACAGATACGCAGTATTTT.

The chain recombines TRBV6-6 with TRBJ2-7; 8 bases line up with TRBD1. V gave up 6 bases and J gave up 1 base; unmatched junction bases: 5. Germline loops: CDR1 MNHNY, CDR2 SVGAGI (reference sequence). This CDR3 has 14 amino acids. CDR3 in DNA: TGTGCCAGCAGCTTTGGGACAGGATCCTACGAGCAGTACTTC. This gives the protein CASSFGTGSYEQYF.

The chain uses TRBV6-1 and TRBJ1-1; D remains unclear. Germline V CDR1 and CDR2: MNHNS, SASEGT. This CDR3 spans 12 amino acids. V dropped 7 bases and J dropped 3 bases, with 9 bases sitting between them. CDR3 loop: CASKLTYTEAFF. The CDR3 nucleotides read TGTGCCAGCAAACTTACGTACACTGAAGCTTTCTTT.

The V and J genes are TRBV13 and TRBJ2-5; weak D call: TRBD2 (7 bases). Trimming cost V 0 bases and J 4 bases, with 24 bases left between them. The CDR3 has 19 residues. Germline lookup yields CDR1 PRHDT and CDR2 FYEKMQ (reference sequence). The CDR3 sequence: CASSLGFSGGQASGETQYF. The CDR3 bases are TGTGCCAGCAGCTTAGGTTTTTCGGGGGGCCAGGCATCGGGAGAGACCCAGTACTTC.

V usage is TRBV7-6 and J usage is TRBJ1-1; TRBD1 is a possible D gene (5 bases). The V gene lost 6 bases and the J gene lost 1 base, with 9 bases spanning the gap. CDR1 is SGHVS and CDR2 is FNYEAQ in the germline V gene. The length of the CDR3 is 13 residues. The DNA of the CDR3 is TGTGCCAGCAGTCCGGGGGGGAACACTGAAGCTTTCTTT. This codes for CASSPGGNTEAFF.

The chain has TRBV7-2 and TRBJ2-1, with 8 positions matching TRBD2. The CDR3 has 14 amino acids. Germline CDR1 is SGHTA and CDR2 is FQGNSA. The ends lost 7 bases at V and 7 bases at J; junction bases unmatched: 9. CDR3 sequence reads: CASTGGGKPNEQFF. In DNA, the CDR3 is TGTGCCAGCACCGGGGGGGGAAAGCCGAATGAGCAGTTCTTC.

CDR3 in amino acids: CATQGNSKNIQYF. CDR3 sequence (DNA): TGTGCCACCCAGGGGAACTCCAAAAACATTCAGTACTTC. V is TRBV19 and J is TRBJ2-4; D perhaps matches TRBD1 (6 bases). The CDR3 loop spans 13 amino acids. CDR1 and CDR2 (germline): LNHDA, SQIVND (reference sequence). The germline V and J ends were trimmed by 10 bases and 2 bases, with 12 bases remaining between them.

The chain joins TRBV5-1 to TRBJ2-7, with 10 bases that match TRBD2. The V gene end was trimmed by 5 bases and the J gene end by 4 bases; junction bases not matched to a gene: 6. The germline gives CDR1 SGHRS, CDR2 YFSETQ. The CDR3 runs 14 residues. The CDR3 DNA reads as TGCGCCAGCAGATTCACTAGCGGGGAATACGAGCAGTACTTC. The encoded protein is CASRFTSGEYEQYF.

About this clone: A read error may account for a junction end that differs from germline. The chain combines TRBV7-9 with TRBJ2-3, with 15 bases fitting TRBD2. The germline V gene has CDR1 SEHNR and CDR2 FQNEAQ (reference sequence). There are 16 residues in the CDR3. This CDR3 reads CASTLGLAGGSDTQYF. The CDR3 DNA reads TGTGCCAGCACCTTAGGACTAGCGGGGGGGTCGGATACGCAGTATTTT.

As concerns this clone: Other DNA sequences in the sample encode the same CDR3. This chain joins TRBV9 and TRBJ2-5, with D hard to call. This CDR3 is built from 15 residues. CDR1 and CDR2 from the germline V gene are SGDLS and YYNGEE. V lost 0 bases and J lost 1, with 10 bases in between. CDR3: CASSVGGGSQETQYF. The CDR3 coding sequence is TGTGCCAGCAGCGTAGGAGGCGGCAGCCAAGAGACCCAGTACTTC.

The rearrangement links TRBV5-4 to TRBJ2-7; 8 nucleotides agree with TRBD1. The V segment lost 6 bases and the J segment 2 bases; nucleotides outside the gene matches: 13. CDR3 size: 16 residues. Germline-derived CDR1 and CDR2 are SGHNT and YYREEE (reference sequence). The CDR3: CASTLLTGTGAYEQYF. The CDR3 nucleotides are TGTGCCAGCACCCTACTTACCGGGACAGGAGCCTACGAGCAGTACTTC.

The CDR3 here is CASSLSAGGNYGYTF. The CDR3 nucleotides read TGTGCCAGCAGTTTATCGGCAGGGGGTAACTATGGCTACACCTTC. V gene TRBV27 combines with J gene TRBJ1-2; 7 nucleotides line up with TRBD1. Germline CDR1 is MNHEY and CDR2 is SMNVEV (reference sequence). J gave up 1 base and V 0 bases, and 2 bases lay outside the gene matches. The CDR3 has 15 residues.

This clone has a single count. The rearrangement joins TRBV6-1 to TRBJ1-1; 7 positions agree with TRBD1. V lost 6 bases and J lost 1; bases outside the gene matches: 5. CDR1 MNHNS and CDR2 SASEGT come from the germline V gene. This CDR3 has 14 residues. As DNA, the CDR3 is TGTGCCAGCAGGCGGGACAGCCAGAACACTGAAGCTTTCTTT. Its translation: CASRRDSQNTEAFF.

This clone was seen just once. The V call is TRBV29-1, the J call TRBJ2-7, with 8 bases aligning to TRBD1. The germline V gene has CDR1 SQVTM and CDR2 ANQGSEA. J gave up 2 bases and V 4 bases, and 4 bases lay outside the gene matches. The CDR3 totals 13 residues. CDR3 in DNA: TGCAGCGTTGGACAGGGGAACCCCTACGAGCAGTACTTC. Protein sequence: CSVGQGNPYEQYF.

V gene TRBV2 combines with J gene TRBJ1-1, with TRBD1 as a possible D gene (6 bases). CDR3 length: 13 residues. Germline V gives CDR1 SNHLY, CDR2 FYNNEI. V lost 6 bases and J 1 base, leaving 9 bases between the germline ends. The CDR3 sequence: CASRRDTNTEAFF. CDR3 nucleotides: TGTGCCAGCAGACGGGACACGAACACTGAAGCTTTCTTT.

The gene calls are TRBV6-5 and TRBJ1-4, with 11 bases aligning to TRBD1. Germline V gene data show CDR1 as MNHEY and CDR2 as SVGAGI. This CDR3 contains 15 residues. V lost 6 bases, J lost 8 bases, and 8 bases stayed unmatched. CDR3 amino acids: CASRLAGTGGEKLFF. The CDR3 DNA sequence: TGTGCCAGCAGATTAGCCGGGACAGGGGGGGAAAAACTGTTTTTT.

V gene TRBV5-1 combines with J gene TRBJ1-5; 10 bases match TRBD1. CDR1 and CDR2 from the germline V gene are SGHRS and YFSETQ. The CDR3 is 14 amino acids. Trimming took 3 bases from V and 5 from J; bases not matched to a gene: 2. Written as DNA, the CDR3 is TGCGCCAGCAGCTCCGGACAGGGGGATCAGCCCCAGCATTTT. It is translated as CASSSGQGDQPQHF. Together with reference TRBV5-1 and TRBJ1-5, the CDR3 gives the full variable domain: KAGVTQTPRYLIKTRGQQVTLSCSPISGHRSVSWYQQTPGQGLQFLFEYFSETQRNKGNFPGRFSGRQFSNSRSEMNVSTLELGDSALYLCASSSGQGDQPQHFGDGTRLSIL.

The chain uses TRBV5-1 and TRBJ1-3, with TRBD1 matching over 8 bases. Germline V gene lookup returns CDR1 SGHRS and CDR2 YFSETQ. The CDR3 spans 17 residues. The J segment lost 0 bases and the V segment lost 0 bases, leaving 5 bases of the junction unmatched. The CDR3: CASSLGGQANSGNTIYF. The CDR3 DNA reads TGCGCCAGCAGCTTGGGGGGACAGGCCAACTCTGGAAACACCATATATTTT.

The rearrangement links TRBV2 to TRBJ1-3; 8 nucleotides line up with TRBD1. V was clipped by 8 bases and J by 6 bases; unmatched bases: 12. The length of the CDR3 is 15 residues. Germline CDR1 reads SNHLY; CDR2 reads FYNNEI. CDR3 protein: CASQAPGQGINTIYF. The CDR3 DNA reads TGTGCCAGCCAAGCCCCAGGACAGGGTATAAACACCATATATTTT.

In DNA form, the CDR3 reads TGCGCCAGCAGCCAACCGGGACACAACACCGGGGAGCTGTTTTTT. This translates into CASSQPGHNTGELFF. The chain is built from TRBV4-3 and TRBJ2-2; possibly TRBD1 for D (6 bases). This CDR3 contains 15 residues. V lost 2 bases, J lost 2 bases, and 9 bases lay in between. The germline V gene encodes CDR1 LGHNA and CDR2 YSLEER.

This clone was detected only a few times. This chain joins TRBV2 and TRBJ2-2; a possible D gene is TRBD1 (5 bases). The CDR3 sequence is 14 residues long. CDR1 is SNHLY and CDR2 is FYNNEI in the germline V gene. The germline V and J ends were trimmed by 6 bases and 5 bases, with 13 bases remaining between them. As DNA, the CDR3 is TGTGCCAGCAGCGTAGTGTCAGGGACCGGGGAGCTGTTTTTT. Protein sequence: CASSVVSGTGELFF.

This rearrangement joins TRBV9 to TRBJ2-3; 10 bases line up with TRBD2. Germline CDR1 is SGDLS and CDR2 is YYNGEE. The J segment lost 4 bases and the V segment lost 0 bases, leaving 5 bases of the junction unmatched. The CDR3 sequence is 16 residues long. The CDR3 region has the DNA TGTGCCAGCAGCGTAGGAGGGAGCGGGGGGGCAGATACGCAGTATTTT. It codes for CASSVGGSGGADTQYF.